Listed here are 26 T cell receptor beta chains from one sample, sequenced in a study of blood T cells in healthy people across ages. PCR was performed a second time for 7 to 11 cycles using a sample-barcoded 5' primer and a J-beta primer mix. Via MiXCR, TCRdb re-called the 5' RACE reads, giving one row per CDR3 protein. The sample records about 640,000 distinct CDR3 sequences, 58% being singletons. Source material: blood. The source of these receptors is a man aged 60-69 years in good health.

This clonotype has a count of ten or more. DNA of the CDR3: TGCGCCAGCAGCCAAGGGCCGACAGGGAGCTACGAGCAGTACTTC. Its protein product is CASSQGPTGSYEQYF. The gene calls are TRBV4-1 and TRBJ2-7; 7 nucleotides match TRBD1. The CDR3 totals 15 residues. Trimming cost V 1 base and J 3 bases; bases outside gene matches: 6. Per germline, CDR1 MGHRA and CDR2 YSYEKL.

The rearrangement uses TRBV5-1 and TRBJ2-3, with D perhaps matching TRBD1 or TRBD2 (5 bases each). The CDR3 is 16 amino acids. V was trimmed by 4 bases and J by 1 base, leaving 16 bases between them. Germline loops: CDR1 SGHRS, CDR2 YFSETQ. The CDR3 sequence: CASSQNPRGGTDTQYF. In DNA, the CDR3 is TGCGCCAGCAGCCAAAACCCTCGGGGCGGCACAGATACGCAGTATTTT. The complete variable domain, with remaining parts taken from reference TRBV5-1 and TRBJ2-3, reads KAGVTQTPRYLIKTRGQQVTLSCSPISGHRSVSWYQQTPGQGLQFLFEYFSETQRNKGNFPGRFSGRQFSNSRSEMNVSTLELGDSALYLCASSQNPRGGTDTQYFGPGTRLTVL.

This clonotype occurred once. The chain's CDR3 is CASSNRSLRSREQYF. The CDR3 DNA follows: TGTGCCAGCAGCAATAGGTCATTACGCTCGAGGGAGCAGTACTTC. The chain couples TRBV21-1 to TRBJ2-7. TRBV21-1 is assigned pseudogene status. The length of the CDR3 is 15 residues.

V and J are TRBV3-1 and TRBJ2-5; D uncertain. The CDR3 extends over 16 amino acids. Germline values: CDR1 LGHDT, CDR2 YNNKEL (reference sequence). V dropped 4 bases and J dropped 5 bases, with 20 bases sitting between them. The CDR3 DNA reads as TGTGCCAGCAGCCCCACTCGCGTGGGCTCCGAGGAGACCCAGTACTTC. This sequence encodes CASSPTRVGSEETQYF.

CDR3 in DNA: TGCAGTGCTAGAGACCGAGGGACTTTTGGCTACACCTTC. Translated, it gives CSARDRGTFGYTF. The chain employs TRBV20-1 and TRBJ1-2, with D maybe TRBD1 (5 bases). CDR3 length: 13 amino acids. The germline V gene has CDR1 DFQATT and CDR2 SNEGSKA (reference sequence). With 0 bases removed from V and 7 bases from J, the gap between germline ends came to 12 bases.

CDR3 DNA: TGTGCCATCAGTGGGAGGGGACAGGGGGTCCCCGTGTACGAGCAGTACTTC. It is translated as CAISGRGQGVPVYEQYF. The genes are TRBV10-3 and TRBJ2-7, with 11 bases lining up with TRBD1. The CDR3 sequence is 17 residues long. Germline CDR1 ENHRY, CDR2 SYGVKD. The J segment lost 4 bases and the V segment lost 4 bases, leaving 12 bases of the junction unmatched.

The genes are TRBV29-1 and TRBJ2-1, with D hard to call. Trimming took 4 bases from V and 3 from J, leaving 16 bases between them. Germline V lookup: CDR1 SQVTM, CDR2 ANQGSEA. The CDR3 length is 15 residues. The CDR3 DNA reads TGCAGCGTTGTTGGCACAACAAAATTCTACAATGAGCAGTTCTTC. Protein: CSVVGTTKFYNEQFF.

The gene calls are TRBV7-6 and TRBJ2-3, with 9 bases lining up with TRBD2. Germline V gene data show CDR1 as SGHVS and CDR2 as FNYEAQ. V shed 4 bases, J shed 4 bases, and the junction held 15 bases outside the gene matches. The CDR3 contains 18 residues. The CDR3 loop is CASSSPRWGGGAADTQYF. In nucleotides, the CDR3 is TGTGCCAGCAGCTCCCCCCGGTGGGGCGGGGGGGCAGCAGATACGCAGTATTTT.

This clonotype was picked up a small number of times. CDR3 coding DNA: TGTGCCAGCAGTCCCCGGGGGGTCTATGGCTACACCTTC. Its translation: CASSPRGVYGYTF. This chain uses TRBV12-3 or TRBV12-4 with TRBJ1-2; possibly TRBD1 for D (5 bases). CDR3 length equals 13 residues. V lost 5 bases and J 4 bases, leaving 11 bases between the germline ends.

The rearrangement links TRBV28 to TRBJ2-5, with 7 bases matching TRBD1. CDR3 length equals 16 residues. Looked up from germline, CDR1 is MDHEN and CDR2 is SYDVKM. The V and J ends lost 5 bases and 0 bases, in that order; junction bases with no gene match: 9. The CDR3 DNA sequence: TGTGCCAGCAGTAGAGGGGGCAGAACGTACCAAGAGACCCAGTACTTC. Translated, it gives CASSRGGRTYQETQYF.

The chain employs TRBV27 and TRBJ2-1; no clear D gene. Germline V gene sequence: CDR1 MNHEY, CDR2 SMNVEV (reference sequence). Trimming cost V 2 bases and J 9 bases, with 11 bases left between them. The CDR3 runs 13 residues. DNA of the CDR3: TGTGCCAGCAGTTTAGGTTGGGGATGTGAGCAGTTCTTC. Its protein product is CASSLGWGCEQFF.

J is TRBJ2-1 and V is TRBV6-2 or TRBV6-3; 9 bases agree with TRBD2. This CDR3 spans 17 amino acids. Germline V gene lookup returns CDR1 MNHEY and CDR2 SVGEGT. With V trimmed by 4 bases and J by 13 bases, 20 bases remained unmatched. The CDR3 loop reads CASSSLERGALRETQFF. CDR3 sequence (DNA): TGTGCCAGCAGTTCGCTAGAGCGGGGGGCTCTCCGGGAGACCCAGTTCTTC.

CDR3 region: CASSSGTRTDTQYF. The CDR3 coding sequence is TGTGCCAGCAGTTCCGGGACCAGAACGGATACGCAGTATTTT. The rearrangement links TRBV12-3 or TRBV12-4 to TRBJ2-3; D tentatively reads TRBD1 or TRBD2 (5 bases each). Between the trimmed V and J ends, which lost 4 bases and 6 bases, there was a span of 14 bases. This CDR3 comprises 14 residues.

CDR3 nucleotide sequence: TGTGCCACCAGCAGAGCGGTCGCGTACAATGAGCAGTTCTTC. It encodes CATSRAVAYNEQFF. The gene calls are TRBV15 and TRBJ2-1, with D uncertain. Germline CDR1 is LNHNV and CDR2 is YYDKDF (reference sequence). Trimming cost V 1 base and J 4 bases, with 8 bases left between them. The CDR3 consists of 14 residues.

This clonotype has more than one count but fewer than ten. The J gene is TRBJ1-6, the V gene TRBV12-3 or TRBV12-4; perhaps TRBD1 as D (5 bases). Trimming stripped 2 bases from V and 7 bases from J, with 9 bases between. The CDR3 loop spans 14 amino acids. CDR3: CASSLTGGNSPLHF. CDR3 nucleotide sequence: TGTGCCAGCAGTTTAACCGGGGGGAATTCACCCCTCCACTTT.

This sequence joins TRBV6-6 and TRBJ1-3; D uncertain. Trimming took off 6 bases at V and 4 bases at J, with 7 bases between the two ends. Looked up from germline, CDR1 is MNHNY and CDR2 is SVGAGI (reference sequence). CDR3 length equals 12 residues. The CDR3 loop is CASSSEGNTIYF. The CDR3 DNA reads as TGTGCCAGCAGCTCTGAGGGAAACACCATATATTTT.

This clonotype has more than one count but fewer than ten. J is TRBJ2-1 and V is TRBV6-6; D may be TRBD1 (6 bases). Trimming removed 2 bases from V and 4 bases from J, with 9 bases in between. Germline V CDR1 and CDR2: MNHNY, SVGAGI (reference sequence). The CDR3 spans 14 residues. CDR3 region: CASSYRTEYNEQFF. The CDR3 nucleotides are TGTGCCAGCAGTTACAGGACAGAATACAATGAGCAGTTCTTC.

This chain joins TRBV20-1 and TRBJ2-1, with TRBD1 matching 10 bases. V lost 1 base and J lost 4; bases outside the gene matches: 4. The CDR3 is made up of 15 amino acids. Per the germline V gene, CDR1 is DFQATT and CDR2 is SNEGSKA (reference sequence). CDR3 loop: CSARGGGQGYNEQFF. The CDR3 nucleotides are TGCAGTGCTAGAGGGGGGGGACAGGGGTACAATGAGCAGTTCTTC.

This clonotype was observed a few times. This sequence joins TRBV29-1 and TRBJ2-5; 7 bases fit TRBD1. There are 12 residues in the CDR3. The V and J ends lost 4 bases and 5 bases, in that order; junction bases with no gene match: 4. Germline V CDR1 and CDR2: SQVTM, ANQGSEA. CDR3 in amino acids: CSVVPTGETQYF. In nucleotides, the CDR3 is TGCAGCGTTGTTCCGACAGGGGAGACCCAGTACTTC.

CDR3 region: CATLSSGGVEKLFF. CDR3 DNA: TGTGCCACCCTAAGTAGTGGGGGGGTTGAAAAACTGTTTTTT. The rearrangement uses TRBV6-9 and TRBJ1-4; tentative D call: TRBD1 (5 bases). Trimming shortened V by 10 bases and J by 7 bases, and 19 bases separated the two germline ends. This CDR3 is 14 amino acids long. Germline V CDR1 and CDR2: MNHGY, SVAAGI.

The chain is built from TRBV28 and TRBJ2-7; possibly TRBD1 for D (6 bases). The V and J ends lost 6 bases and 6 bases respectively, with 21 bases between them. Germline loops: CDR1 MDHEN, CDR2 SYDVKM. This CDR3 contains 15 residues. The CDR3 is CASRTTGKGWVEQYF. The CDR3 nucleotides are TGTGCCAGCAGAACTACAGGGAAGGGGTGGGTCGAGCAGTACTTC.

The table lists this clonotype with a count of one. The chain uses TRBV7-9 and TRBJ2-3, with a tentative D call TRBD2 (7 bases). From germline, CDR1 is SEHNR and CDR2 FQNEAQ (reference sequence). V shed 5 bases and J shed 5 bases, with 17 bases lying between them. This CDR3 region has 15 residues. Written as DNA, the CDR3 is TGTGCCAGCAGCCATAAGGGGGGGGAAGGAGATACGCAGTATTTT. This sequence encodes CASSHKGGEGDTQYF.

This sequence joins TRBV29-1 and TRBJ1-1, with a tentative D call TRBD1 (6 bases). Germline V lookup: CDR1 SQVTM, CDR2 ANQGSEA. The CDR3 runs 16 residues. Trimming pared 4 bases from V and 0 bases from J, leaving 18 bases between. The CDR3 region has the DNA TGCAGCGTTGGTCCCCGTGGGGGGGCCGTGAACACTGAAGCTTTCTTT. Its protein product is CSVGPRGGAVNTEAFF.

This clonotype occurred once. The genes are TRBV5-6 and TRBJ2-5; D is possibly TRBD1 (6 bases). V was cut by 4 bases and J by 11 bases, with 30 bases left in between. This CDR3 region has 17 residues. Germline values: CDR1 SGHDT, CDR2 YYEEEE. CDR3 region: CASSEGLGRTALNEQYF. DNA of the CDR3: TGTGCCAGCAGCGAAGGCCTTGGACGGACAGCCTTGAATGAGCAGTACTTC.

In this sample, this clonotype turned up a few times. The chain combines TRBV20-1 with TRBJ2-5; 7 nucleotides agree with TRBD1. The DNA matches TRBJ2-4 better at its end, which makes the J call doubtful. This CDR3 comprises 13 residues. Per germline, CDR1 DFQATT and CDR2 SNEGSKA (reference sequence). CDR3 residues: CSVQTGVGNIQYF. CDR3 coding DNA: TGCAGTGTTCAAACAGGGGTAGGGAACATTCAGTACTTC.

The J gene is TRBJ1-2, the V gene TRBV29-1, with 8 bases matching TRBD1. The trim removed 3 bases at V and 5 bases at J, leaving 8 bases unmatched. The length of the CDR3 is 14 residues. The germline V gene has CDR1 SQVTM and CDR2 ANQGSEA. The CDR3 nucleotides are TGCAGCGTTGATTTGACAGGGGCGTCGTATGGCTACACCTTC. Its protein is CSVDLTGASYGYTF. The variable domain in full, completed from reference TRBV29-1 and TRBJ1-2, reads SAVISQKPSRDICQRGTSLTIQCQVDSQVTMMFWYRQQPGQSLTLIATANQGSEATYESGFVIDKFPISRPNLTFSTLTVSNMSPEDSSIYLCSVDLTGASYGYTFGSGTRLTVV.